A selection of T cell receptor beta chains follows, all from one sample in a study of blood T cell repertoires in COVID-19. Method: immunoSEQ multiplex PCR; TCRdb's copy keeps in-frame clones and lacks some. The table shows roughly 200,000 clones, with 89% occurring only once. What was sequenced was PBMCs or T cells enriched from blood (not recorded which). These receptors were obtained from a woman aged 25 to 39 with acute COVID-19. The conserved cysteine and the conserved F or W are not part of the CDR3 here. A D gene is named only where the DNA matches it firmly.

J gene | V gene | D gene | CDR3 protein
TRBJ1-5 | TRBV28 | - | ASKVAEPNQPQH
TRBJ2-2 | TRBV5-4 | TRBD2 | ASSFGGGGSGELF
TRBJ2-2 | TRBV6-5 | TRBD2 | ATGTPGGTGELF
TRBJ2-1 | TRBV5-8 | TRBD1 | ASSRTDRVFNWYEQF
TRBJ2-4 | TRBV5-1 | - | ASSYESKNIQY
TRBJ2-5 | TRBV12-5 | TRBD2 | ASGLVLAGGRETQY
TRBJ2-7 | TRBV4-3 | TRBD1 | ASSQSRDRYYEQY
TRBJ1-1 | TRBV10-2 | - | ASSVRQNTEAF
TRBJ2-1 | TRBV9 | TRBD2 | ASSVGGGASNEQF
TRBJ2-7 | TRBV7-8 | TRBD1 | ASSIGQGSKEQY
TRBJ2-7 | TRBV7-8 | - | ASSLRTNSYEQY
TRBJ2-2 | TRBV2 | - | ASSVPDSANTGELF
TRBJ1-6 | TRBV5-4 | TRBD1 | ASSPGQGRGNSPLH
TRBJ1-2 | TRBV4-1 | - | ASSQVDRYYGYT
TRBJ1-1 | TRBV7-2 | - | ASSLSGQTEAF
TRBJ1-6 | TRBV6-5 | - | ASSYGGEGSPLH
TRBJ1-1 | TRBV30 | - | AWSNQAEAF
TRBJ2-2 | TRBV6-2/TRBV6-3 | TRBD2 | ASSPRGGNTGELF
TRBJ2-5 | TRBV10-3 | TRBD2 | AISRLAGDLQETQY
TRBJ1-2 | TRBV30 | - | AWDRSLNYGYT
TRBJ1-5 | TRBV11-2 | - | ASSLGGRINQPQH
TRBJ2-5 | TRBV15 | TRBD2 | ATSRVAGEPRETQY
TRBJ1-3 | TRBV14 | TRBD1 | ASSQGQFSGNTIY
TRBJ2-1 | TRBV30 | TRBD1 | AWRGIGGINEQF
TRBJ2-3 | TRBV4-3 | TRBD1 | ASSQDPGRGHDTQY
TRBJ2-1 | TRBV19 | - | ASSIALDPGYNEQF
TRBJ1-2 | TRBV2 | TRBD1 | ASSGDSSHYGYT
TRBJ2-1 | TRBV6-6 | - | ASSYSAGGRNEQF
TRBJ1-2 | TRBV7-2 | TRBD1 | ASSSERDRPGYT
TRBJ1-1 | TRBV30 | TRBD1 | AWSEDRGQAAF
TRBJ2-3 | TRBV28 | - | ASSLAGDTQY
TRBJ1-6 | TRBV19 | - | ASSIRPSYNSPLH
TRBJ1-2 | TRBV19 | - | ASRADRNYGYT
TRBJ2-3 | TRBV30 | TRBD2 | AHQLAGNTDTQY
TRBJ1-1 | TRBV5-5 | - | ASSLEGRTEAF
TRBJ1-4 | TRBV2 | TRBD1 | ASSESEGAQDYNEKLF
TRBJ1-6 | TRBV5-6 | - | ASSLVGGENSPLH
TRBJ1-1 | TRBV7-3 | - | ASSPDRGVGAF
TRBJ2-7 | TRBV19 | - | ASSITPFSASSYEQY
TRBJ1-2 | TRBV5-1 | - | ASSLLGASGYT
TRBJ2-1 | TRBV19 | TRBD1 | ASSIAVQGVYEQF
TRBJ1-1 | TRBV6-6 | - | ASLSPGTEAF
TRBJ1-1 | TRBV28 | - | ASSFPQNTEAF
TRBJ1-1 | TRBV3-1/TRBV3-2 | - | ASSLRPRGEAF
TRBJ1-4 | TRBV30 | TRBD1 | AWMWDRGEKLF
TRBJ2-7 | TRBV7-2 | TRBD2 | ASSLGAGGHYEQY
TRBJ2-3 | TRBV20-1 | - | SAIRADTQY
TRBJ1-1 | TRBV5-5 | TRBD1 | ASSSDRWGLEAF
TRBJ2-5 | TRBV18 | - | ASSPPVAGAQYQETQY
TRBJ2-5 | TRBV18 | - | ASSPSRETQY
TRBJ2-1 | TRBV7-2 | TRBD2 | ASNFRLAGAGEQF
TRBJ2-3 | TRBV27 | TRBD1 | ASSLTGYSSTDTQY
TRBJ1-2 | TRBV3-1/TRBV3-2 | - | ASSQAAGEGSGYT
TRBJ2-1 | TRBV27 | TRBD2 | ASGAGGGGYEQF